These 3 T cell receptor beta chains were sequenced from one sample in a study of tumor and adjacent non-tumor tissue in lung cancer. The library came from three nested PCR rounds adapted from ARM-PCR protocols. TCRdb re-derived calls from the multiplex PCR reads in MiXCR, one entry per CDR3 protein. The table shows some 120,000 distinct CDR3 sequences, with roughly 67% occurring only once. The template was RNA from unsorted bulk tissue. Source material: lung tumor tissue. The receptors were gathered from a man between 25 and 39 years old with non-small cell lung cancer.

The chain joins TRBV6-9 to TRBJ2-6; a weak D match, TRBD2 (5 bases). Germline V gene lookup returns CDR1 MNHGY and CDR2 SVAAGI. CDR3 size: 17 residues. The V end was cut by 10 bases, the J end by 1 base, with 20 bases between. For the CDR3, the DNA is TGTGCCAATAGTTATCATTGGGCGGGTTCTGGGGCCAACGTCCTGACTTTC. Translated, it gives CANSYHWAGSGANVLTF.

The gene calls are TRBV20-1 and TRBJ2-1; TRBD2 aligns across 9 bases. Germline CDR1 DFQATT, CDR2 SNEGSKA (reference sequence). The CDR3 totals 14 residues. V was clipped by 5 bases and J by 7 bases; unmatched bases: 9. The CDR3 DNA follows: TGCAGTGCTGGGCCAGCGGGGGGATATAATGAGCAGTTCTTC. This encodes CSAGPAGGYNEQFF.

The V call is TRBV20-1, the J call TRBJ2-7, with a tentative D call TRBD2 (6 bases). Germline V gene sequence: CDR1 DFQATT, CDR2 SNEGSKA (reference sequence). This CDR3 comprises 11 residues. Trimming took 0 bases from V and 9 from J, leaving 9 bases between them. DNA for the CDR3: TGCAGTGCTAGAGAGGGGGACTGGCAGTACTTC. It translates to CSAREGDWQYF.